A single sample gave rise to the 22 T cell receptor beta chains below, sequenced in a study of cytomegalovirus exposure and HLA in healthy donors. Profiling relied on immunoSEQ multiplex PCR, and the TCRdb table lists in-frame clones only, not all of them. The sample lists 230,000 or so clones; about 86% were seen once. Sequenced input: PBMCs. The receptors stem from a woman between 18 and 29 years old in good health and CMV-seronegative.

The rearrangement links TRBV4-3 to TRBJ1-2, with TRBD1 identical over 7 bases. J gave up 9 bases and V 3 bases, and 7 bases lay outside the gene matches. Germline CDR1 and CDR2: LGHNA and YSLEER. The CDR3 totals 13 residues. The CDR3: CASSQWKQGSYTF. DNA for the CDR3: TGCGCCAGCAGCCAGTGGAAACAGGGGAGCTACACCTTC.

This sequence joins TRBV2 and TRBJ2-1, with D perhaps matching TRBD2 (6 bases). Looked up from germline, CDR1 is SNHLY and CDR2 is FYNNEI. Between the trimmed V and J ends, which lost 4 bases and 10 bases, there was a span of 17 bases. The CDR3 runs 14 residues. The CDR3 loop is CASSGSGSGPEQFF. CDR3 coding DNA: TGTGCCAGCAGTGGTAGCGGATCCGGACCAGAGCAGTTCTTC.

The V call is TRBV7-9, the J call TRBJ2-7; 7 positions agree with TRBD1. The ends lost 5 bases at V and 5 bases at J; junction bases unmatched: 9. This CDR3 spans 14 amino acids. Germline V gene lookup returns CDR1 SEHNR and CDR2 FQNEAQ (reference sequence). Here the CDR3 reads CASSIGQARNEQYF. CDR3 in DNA: TGTGCCAGCAGCATCGGACAGGCCAGGAACGAGCAGTACTTC.

The chain uses TRBV7-2 and TRBJ2-7; 9 bases are shared with TRBD2. The CDR3 contains 15 residues. Per germline, CDR1 SGHTA and CDR2 FQGNSA. V was pared by 5 bases and J by 6 bases, with 11 bases of the junction left unmatched. CDR3 bases: TGTGCCAGCAGCGGTATGGGCGGGGGGGCAGTCGAGCAGTACTTC. Translation: CASSGMGGGAVEQYF. The full variable domain, completed using reference TRBV7-2 and TRBJ2-7, is GAGVSQSPSNKVTEKGKDVELRCDPISGHTALYWYRQSLGQGLEFLIYFQGNSAPDKSGLPSDRFSAERTGGSVSTLTIQRTQQEDSAVYLCASSGMGGGAVEQYFGPGTRLTVT.

CDR3: CASSWGPGMNYEQYF. In DNA, the CDR3 is TGTGCCAGCAGCTGGGGGCCGGGGATGAACTACGAGCAGTACTTC. This chain links TRBV5-6 with TRBJ2-7; D may be TRBD1 (6 bases). CDR1 is SGHDT, CDR2 YYEEEE, per germline. Trimming removed 3 bases at V and 3 bases at J, with 16 bases between. The CDR3 extends over 15 amino acids.

V and J are TRBV11-2 and TRBJ2-5; TRBD1 matches 7 bases. Germline lookup yields CDR1 SGHAT and CDR2 FQNNGV. With 5 bases clipped from V and 4 bases from J, the junction kept 7 bases outside the gene matches. The CDR3 runs 14 residues. CDR3 sequence reads: CASSQDRVGETQYF. The CDR3 DNA is TGTGCCAGCAGCCAAGACAGGGTGGGAGAGACCCAGTACTTC.

J is TRBJ1-2 and V is TRBV29-1, with 8 bases identical to TRBD1. V lost 7 bases, J lost 4 bases, and 14 bases stayed unmatched. Germline CDR1 is SQVTM and CDR2 is ANQGSEA. The CDR3 has 15 residues. CDR3 loop: CSAQGGAGGVYGYTF. The CDR3 bases are TGCAGCGCCCAAGGAGGAGCAGGGGGCGTCTATGGCTACACCTTC.

The chain combines TRBV13 with TRBJ1-2, with D uncertain. Germline-derived CDR1 and CDR2 are PRHDT and FYEKMQ (reference sequence). V was pared by 5 bases and J by 4 bases, with 17 bases between. The CDR3 spans 15 residues. CDR3 sequence reads: CASSLPQGRFYGYTF. The DNA of the CDR3 is TGTGCCAGCAGCCTACCCCAAGGGAGGTTCTATGGCTACACCTTC.

The rearrangement uses TRBV6-1 and TRBJ2-7; 9 positions match TRBD1. Trimming took 6 bases from V and 0 from J; bases not matched to a gene: 6. This CDR3 comprises 15 residues. Germline V CDR1 and CDR2: MNHNS, SASEGT. The CDR3 region has the DNA TGTGCCAGCAGGGAACAGGGGGCGAGCTCCTACGAGCAGTACTTC. It translates to CASREQGASSYEQYF.

The chain recombines TRBV7-9 with TRBJ2-7, with D maybe TRBD2 (6 bases). The V and J ends lost 4 bases and 0 bases respectively, with 10 bases between them. The germline V gene encodes CDR1 SEHNR and CDR2 FQNEAQ (reference sequence). The CDR3 length is 14 residues. CDR3 nucleotides: TGTGCCAGCAGCTCCCTAGCGACCTCCTACGAGCAGTACTTC. Translating gives CASSSLATSYEQYF. Together with reference TRBV7-9 and TRBJ2-7, the CDR3 gives the full variable domain: DTGVSQNPRHKITKRGQNVTFRCDPISEHNRLYWYRQTLGQGPEFLTYFQNEAQLEKSRLLSDRFSAERPKGSFSTLEIQRTEQGDSAMYLCASSSLATSYEQYFGPGTRLTVT.

The rearrangement uses TRBV4-3 and TRBJ1-1; a possible D gene is TRBD1 (6 bases). The CDR3 runs 16 residues. The V end lost 4 bases, the J end lost 2 bases, and 17 bases lay between the germline ends. CDR1 is LGHNA, CDR2 YSLEER, per germline. CDR3 DNA: TGCGCCAGCAGCCCACAGGGAAATGTAGTAAACACTGAAGCTTTCTTT. It is translated as CASSPQGNVVNTEAFF.

This clone was detected a few times. V gene TRBV27 combines with J gene TRBJ1-2; no firm D call. V gave up 7 bases and J gave up 3 bases, with 3 bases separating them. The germline gives CDR1 MNHEY, CDR2 SMNVEV (reference sequence). The CDR3 loop spans 10 amino acids. CDR3 DNA sequence: TGTGCCAGCACCTACTATGGCTACACCTTC. It codes for CASTYYGYTF.

The CDR3, as DNA: TGTGCCAGCAGTGAATTAGGGCAGGGAACTGAAGCTTTCTTT. Its translation is CASSELGQGTEAFF. The chain uses TRBV25-1 and TRBJ1-1, with D maybe TRBD1 (5 bases). Trimming removed 1 base from V and 5 bases from J, with 11 bases in between. This CDR3 contains 14 residues. Germline V lookup: CDR1 MGHDK, CDR2 SYGVNS.

The J gene is TRBJ2-7, the V gene TRBV7-9, with 7 bases that match TRBD1. The length of the CDR3 is 14 residues. Germline V gene lookup returns CDR1 SEHNR and CDR2 FQNEAQ (reference sequence). The junction had 9 bases not matched to a gene; V was cut back by 5 bases and J by 5 bases. The CDR3 DNA follows: TGTGCCAGCAGCCCTTCTACAGGGGTGAACGAGCAGTACTTC. It encodes CASSPSTGVNEQYF.

The V gene is TRBV4-2, the J gene TRBJ2-4, with unresolved D. The CDR3 totals 15 residues. Germline V gene lookup returns CDR1 LGHNA and CDR2 YNFKEQ. Trimming cost V 0 bases and J 2 bases, with 8 bases left between them. CDR3 sequence reads: CASSQDLATKNIQYF. CDR3 bases: TGTGCCAGCAGCCAAGATCTTGCGACCAAAAACATTCAGTACTTC.

A word on this clone: At one end, the junction sequence differs from germline, possibly due to a read error. The chain uses TRBV5-8 and TRBJ2-7; D is possibly TRBD2 (6 bases). Germline lookup yields CDR1 SGHTS and CDR2 YDEGEE. The CDR3 has 15 residues. CDR3 in amino acids: CASSLPGVSSDEQYF. The CDR3 DNA sequence: TGTGCCAGCAGCTTGCCGGGAGTTTCCTCCGACGAGCAGTACTTC.

The rearrangement uses TRBV5-1 and TRBJ2-2, with 8 bases lining up with TRBD1. In germline, CDR1 is SGHRS, CDR2 YFSETQ. The CDR3 totals 17 residues. V was clipped by 3 bases and J by 2 bases; unmatched bases: 9. The CDR3 is CASSSYTGGLNTGELFF. CDR3 bases: TGCGCCAGCAGCTCCTACACAGGGGGACTTAACACCGGGGAGCTGTTTTTT.

The chain combines TRBV7-9 with TRBJ2-2, with 8 bases fitting TRBD1. Germline assignment: CDR1 SEHNR and CDR2 FQNEAQ (reference sequence). The CDR3 sequence is 16 residues long. The V and J ends lost 1 base and 4 bases, in that order; junction bases with no gene match: 5. The CDR3 is CASSLVGQGSTGELFF. CDR3 nucleotides: TGTGCCAGCAGCTTAGTTGGACAGGGTAGCACCGGGGAGCTGTTTTTT.

The chain has TRBV7-8 and TRBJ1-1; the match to TRBD1 covers 9 bases. Germline V gene data show CDR1 as SGHVS and CDR2 as FQNEAQ. The CDR3 contains 14 residues. The V and J ends lost 3 bases and 4 bases, in that order; junction bases with no gene match: 3. The CDR3 nucleotides read TGTGCCAGCAGCTTGGGGACAGGGCCCACTGAAGCTTTCTTT. The encoded protein is CASSLGTGPTEAFF.

Worth noting for this clone: The same CDR3 also results from other DNA sequences found in this sample. The chain carries TRBV28 and TRBJ2-7, with D unclear. The CDR3 runs to 11 residues. Germline loops: CDR1 MDHEN, CDR2 SYDVKM. Trimming cost V 5 bases and J 3 bases, with 5 bases left between them. CDR3 nucleotides: TGTGCCAGCAGTCGTCGCTACGAGCAGTACTTC. Its protein is CASSRRYEQYF.

V usage is TRBV6-6 and J usage is TRBJ1-4, with unresolved D. Trimming left V 5 bases short and J 4 bases short, with 5 bases between. The CDR3 has 12 amino acids. CDR1 MNHNY and CDR2 SVGAGI come from the germline V gene (reference sequence). CDR3 sequence (DNA): TGTGCCAGCAGTCCCGGTAATGAAAAACTGTTTTTT. It translates to CASSPGNEKLFF.

CDR3 DNA sequence: TGTGCCACCAGGAGCCTAGAAAGGGGGCCTAATGAAAAACTGTTTTTT. As protein: CATRSLERGPNEKLFF. The rearrangement links TRBV15 to TRBJ1-4; 7 bases are a match to TRBD1. CDR1 is LNHNV and CDR2 is YYDKDF in the germline V gene (reference sequence). V trimming: 6 bases; J trimming: 3 bases; junction bases outside the gene matches: 10. The CDR3 length is 16 residues.